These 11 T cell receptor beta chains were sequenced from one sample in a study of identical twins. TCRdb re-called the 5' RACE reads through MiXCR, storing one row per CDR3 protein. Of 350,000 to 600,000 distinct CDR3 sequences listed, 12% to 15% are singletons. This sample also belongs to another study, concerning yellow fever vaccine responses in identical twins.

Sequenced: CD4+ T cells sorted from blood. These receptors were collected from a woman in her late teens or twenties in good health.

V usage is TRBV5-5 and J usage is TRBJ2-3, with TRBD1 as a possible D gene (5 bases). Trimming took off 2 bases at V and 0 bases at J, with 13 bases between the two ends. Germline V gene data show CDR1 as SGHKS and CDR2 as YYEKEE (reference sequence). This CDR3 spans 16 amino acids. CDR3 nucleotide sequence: TGTGCCAGCAGCTTAGTCTTTTCAGGGAGCACAGATACGCAGTATTTT. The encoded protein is CASSLVFSGSTDTQYF.

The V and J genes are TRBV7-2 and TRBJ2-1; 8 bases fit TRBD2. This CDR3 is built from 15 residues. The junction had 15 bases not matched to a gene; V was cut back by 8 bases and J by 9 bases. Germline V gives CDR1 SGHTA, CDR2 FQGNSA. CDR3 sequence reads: CASGGPGGPVSEQFF. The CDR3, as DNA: TGTGCCAGCGGTGGTCCGGGGGGGCCAGTTAGTGAGCAGTTCTTC.

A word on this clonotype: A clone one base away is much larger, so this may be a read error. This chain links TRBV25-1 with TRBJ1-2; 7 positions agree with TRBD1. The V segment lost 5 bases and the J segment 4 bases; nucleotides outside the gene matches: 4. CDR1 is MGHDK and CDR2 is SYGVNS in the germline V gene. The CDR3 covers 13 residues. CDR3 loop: CASSNRGGYGYTF. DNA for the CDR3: TGTGCCAGCAGTAACAGGGGAGGCTATGGCTACACCTTC.

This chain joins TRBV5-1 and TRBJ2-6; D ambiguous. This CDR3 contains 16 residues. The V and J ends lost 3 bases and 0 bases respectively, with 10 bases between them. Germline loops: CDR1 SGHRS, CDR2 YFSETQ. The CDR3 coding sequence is TGCGCCAGCAGCTCGGAAACTAACTCTGGGGCCAACGTCCTGACTTTC. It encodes CASSSETNSGANVLTF. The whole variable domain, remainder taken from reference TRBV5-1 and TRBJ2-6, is KAGVTQTPRYLIKTRGQQVTLSCSPISGHRSVSWYQQTPGQGLQFLFEYFSETQRNKGNFPGRFSGRQFSNSRSEMNVSTLELGDSALYLCASSSETNSGANVLTFGAGSRLTVL.

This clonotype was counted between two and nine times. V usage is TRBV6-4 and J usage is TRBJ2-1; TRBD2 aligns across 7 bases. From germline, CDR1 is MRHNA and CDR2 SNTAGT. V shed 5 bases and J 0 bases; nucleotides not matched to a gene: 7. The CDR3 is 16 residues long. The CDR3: CASSRTSLSSYNEQFF. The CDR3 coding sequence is TGTGCCAGCAGTAGGACTAGTCTGAGCTCCTACAATGAGCAGTTCTTC.

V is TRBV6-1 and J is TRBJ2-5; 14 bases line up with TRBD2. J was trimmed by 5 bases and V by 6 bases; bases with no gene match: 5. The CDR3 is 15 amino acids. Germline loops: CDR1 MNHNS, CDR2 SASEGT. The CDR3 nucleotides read TGTGCCAGCAGCCAGGGACTAGCGGGAGCTGAGACCCAGTACTTC. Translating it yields CASSQGLAGAETQYF.

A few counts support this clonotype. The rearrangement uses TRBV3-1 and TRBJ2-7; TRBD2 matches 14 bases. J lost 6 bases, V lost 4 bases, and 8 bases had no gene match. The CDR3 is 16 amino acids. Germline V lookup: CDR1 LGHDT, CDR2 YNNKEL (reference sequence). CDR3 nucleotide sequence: TGTGCCAGCAGCCCCCCGTTAGGACTAGCGGGGGGCGAGCAGTACTTC. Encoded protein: CASSPPLGLAGGEQYF.

CDR3 protein: CSASSAGGLPVTQYF. CDR3 nucleotides: TGCAGTGCTAGTTCGGCGGGGGGGCTCCCAGTCACCCAGTACTTC. V usage is TRBV20-1 and J usage is TRBJ2-5; 9 nucleotides align to TRBD2. The CDR3 runs 15 residues. CDR1 DFQATT and CDR2 SNEGSKA come from the germline V gene (reference sequence). V trimming: 3 bases; J trimming: 8 bases; junction bases outside the gene matches: 13.

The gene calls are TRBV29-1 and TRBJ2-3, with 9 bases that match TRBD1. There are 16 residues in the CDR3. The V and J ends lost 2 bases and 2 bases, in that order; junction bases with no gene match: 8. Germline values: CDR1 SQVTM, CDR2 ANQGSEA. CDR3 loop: CSVEHGQGTNTDTQYF. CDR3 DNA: TGCAGCGTTGAACACGGACAGGGGACTAACACAGATACGCAGTATTTT.

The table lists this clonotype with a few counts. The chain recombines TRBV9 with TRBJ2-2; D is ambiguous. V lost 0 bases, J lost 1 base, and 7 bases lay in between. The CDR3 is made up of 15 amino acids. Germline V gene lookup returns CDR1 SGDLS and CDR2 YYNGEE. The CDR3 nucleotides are TGTGCCAGCAGCGTAGGGAACGGGAACACCGGGGAGCTGTTTTTT. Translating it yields CASSVGNGNTGELFF.

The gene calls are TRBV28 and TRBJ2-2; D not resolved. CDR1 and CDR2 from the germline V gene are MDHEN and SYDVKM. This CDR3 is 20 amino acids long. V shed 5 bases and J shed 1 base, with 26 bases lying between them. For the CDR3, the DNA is TGTGCCAGCAGTCGTTTGGTGACTCTACTTAACATCCTGAACACCGGGGAGCTGTTTTTT. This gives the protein CASSRLVTLLNILNTGELFF.